This T cell receptor beta chain was captured in a study of radiotherapy plus CTLA-4 blockade in lung cancer. Looking at the study overall: Among enrolled patients, 15% to 20% responded and around 30% achieved disease control.

The CDR3 extends over 10 amino acids. Per the germline V gene, CDR1 is MNHEY and CDR2 is SVGAGI. V was cut by 5 bases and J by 3 bases, with 2 bases left in between. TCRdb's copy holds only in-frame clones and misses some; the assay was immunoSEQ multiplex PCR. The table includes some 73,000 clones, less than 85% detected once. This clonotype was obtained from a human donor with non-small cell lung cancer who had stable disease on radiotherapy plus ipilimumab. The chain couples TRBV6-5 to TRBJ2-7; D call uncertain. Source: peripheral blood, taken from a patient treated with radiotherapy plus ipilimumab. CDR3 sequence (DNA): TGTGCCAGCAGTGACTACGAGCAGTACTTC. As protein: CASSDYEQYF.